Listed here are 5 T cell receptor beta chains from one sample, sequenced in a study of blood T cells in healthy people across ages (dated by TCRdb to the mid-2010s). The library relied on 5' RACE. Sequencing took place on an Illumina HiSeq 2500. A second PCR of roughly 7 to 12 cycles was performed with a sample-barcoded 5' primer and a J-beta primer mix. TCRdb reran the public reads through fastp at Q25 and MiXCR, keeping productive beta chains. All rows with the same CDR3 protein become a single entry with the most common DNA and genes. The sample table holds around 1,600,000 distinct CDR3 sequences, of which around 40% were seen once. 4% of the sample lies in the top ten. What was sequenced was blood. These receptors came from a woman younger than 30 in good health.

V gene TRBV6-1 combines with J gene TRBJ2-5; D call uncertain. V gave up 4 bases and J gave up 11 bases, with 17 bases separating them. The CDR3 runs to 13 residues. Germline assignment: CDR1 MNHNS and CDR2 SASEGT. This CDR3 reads CASSGISSHGQYF. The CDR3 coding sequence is TGTGCCAGCAGTGGAATCAGCTCGCACGGGCAGTACTTC.

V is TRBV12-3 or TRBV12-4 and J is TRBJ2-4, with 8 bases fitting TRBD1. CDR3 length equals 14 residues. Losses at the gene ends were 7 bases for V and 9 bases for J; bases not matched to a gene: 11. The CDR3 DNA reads TGTGCCAGCACCATACAGGGGGTTGACAGCATTCAGTACTTC. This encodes CASTIQGVDSIQYF.

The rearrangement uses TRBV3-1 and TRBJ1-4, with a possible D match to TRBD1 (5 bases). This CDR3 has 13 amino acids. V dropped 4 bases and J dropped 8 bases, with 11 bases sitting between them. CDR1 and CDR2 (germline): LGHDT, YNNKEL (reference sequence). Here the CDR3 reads CASSRGYREKLFF. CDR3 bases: TGTGCCAGCAGCCGGGGATACAGGGAAAAACTGTTTTTT.

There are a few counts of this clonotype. The CDR3 sequence: CAIRAGLSTEAFF. Written as DNA, the CDR3 is TGTGCCATCAGAGCAGGGCTGAGCACTGAAGCTTTCTTT. The chain couples TRBV10-3 to TRBJ1-1, with a tentative D call TRBD1 (5 bases). Per the germline V gene, CDR1 is ENHRY and CDR2 is SYGVKD. The CDR3 covers 13 residues. Trimming stripped 6 bases from V and 4 bases from J, with 12 bases between.

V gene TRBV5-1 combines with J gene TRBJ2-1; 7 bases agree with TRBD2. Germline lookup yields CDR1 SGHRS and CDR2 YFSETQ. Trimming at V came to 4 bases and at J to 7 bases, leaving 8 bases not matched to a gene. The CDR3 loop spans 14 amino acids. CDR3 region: CASSTGGSSNEQFF. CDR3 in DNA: TGCGCCAGCAGCACCGGGGGGAGCTCAAATGAGCAGTTCTTC.